These T cell receptor beta chains were read from a single sample in a study of blood T cells in healthy people across ages. Each CDR3 protein gets one entry after TCRdb re-called the 5' RACE reads with MiXCR. The sample holds roughly 1.5 million distinct CDR3 sequences; roughly two fifths are singletons and the top ten take just over 4%. Sequenced: blood. These receptor sequences come from a woman aged 18-29 years in good health. CDR3s include the opening cysteine and the closing phenylalanine or tryptophan. The order of the fields is clone size, D gene, J gene, V gene, CDR3 DNA, CDR3 protein. A D gene is named only where the DNA matches it firmly. Clone sizes are given selectively: once, few, many, or a class where the clone is expanded.

. | TRBD2 | TRBJ2-4 | TRBV2 | TGTGCCAGCAGAAGGGACTACCAGGGCATTCAGTACTTC | CASRRDYQGIQYF
few | . | TRBJ1-1 | TRBV29-1 | TGCAGCGTCAGACAAGGGGGGGAAGCTTTCTTT | CSVRQGGEAFF
. | . | TRBJ1-1 | TRBV30 | TGTGCCTGGAGTCAAGGGCCGAACGCTAAAGCTTTCTTT | CAWSQGPNAKAFF
. | . | TRBJ2-7 | TRBV4-3 | TGCGCCAGCAGCTTCGGGGCAGACTACGAGCAGTACTTC | CASSFGADYEQYF
. | . | TRBJ1-1 | TRBV29-1 | TGCAGCGTTAGACCCCCAATGAACACTGAAGCTTTCTTT | CSVRPPMNTEAFF
. | . | TRBJ2-1 | TRBV16 | TGTGCCAGCAGCCAATCAGGGTGTGAGCAGTTCTTC | CASSQSGCEQFF
. | TRBD1 | TRBJ1-1 | TRBV18 | TGTGCCGGCTCACAAGGACAGGGGAGCACTGAAGCTTTCTTT | CAGSQGQGSTEAFF
. | TRBD2 | TRBJ2-5 | TRBV7-6 | TGTGCCAGCAGCTTAATCCCGCGGGGGAGTCAAGAGACCCAGTACTTC | CASSLIPRGSQETQYF
few | . | TRBJ1-1 | TRBV7-2 | TGTGCCAGCAGCCTGTACATGAACACTGAAGCTTTCTTT | CASSLYMNTEAFF
few | . | TRBJ2-4 | TRBV18 | TGTGCCAGCTCACCACCCAGCCGCCCCAAAAACATTCAGTACTTC | CASSPPSRPKNIQYF
few | . | TRBJ1-2 | TRBV12-3/TRBV12-4 | TGTGCCAGCAGTTTACGCCGGGGCTGGGGCTACACCTTC | CASSLRRGWGYTF
. | TRBD1 | TRBJ1-5 | TRBV20-1 | TGCAGTGCAACAGACAGGGTCGGTAGTATGGCCCAGCATTTT | CSATDRVGSMAQHF
few | . | TRBJ2-3 | TRBV3-1 | TGTGCCAGCAGCCAAGATCCCAGACTAGTAATCACAGATACGCAGTATTTT | CASSQDPRLVITDTQYF
few | . | TRBJ2-3 | TRBV12-3/TRBV12-4 | TGTGCCAGCAGCCTTAGACGGTGGTTCACAGATACGCAGTATTTT | CASSLRRWFTDTQYF
. | TRBD2 | TRBJ2-1 | TRBV20-1 | TGCAGTGCTAGAGATCCTAGCGGGAGGGCCTCCGGGAATGAGCAGTTCTTC | CSARDPSGRASGNEQFF
. | TRBD1 | TRBJ2-1 | TRBV14 | TGTGCCAGCAGCCAAATCGGAGGGACAGGGATGTTCTTC | CASSQIGGTGMFF
. | . | TRBJ2-1 | TRBV4-3 | TGCGCCAGCAGCCAAGATCCGCAGGCGCGCAAGGAGCAGTTCTTC | CASSQDPQARKEQFF